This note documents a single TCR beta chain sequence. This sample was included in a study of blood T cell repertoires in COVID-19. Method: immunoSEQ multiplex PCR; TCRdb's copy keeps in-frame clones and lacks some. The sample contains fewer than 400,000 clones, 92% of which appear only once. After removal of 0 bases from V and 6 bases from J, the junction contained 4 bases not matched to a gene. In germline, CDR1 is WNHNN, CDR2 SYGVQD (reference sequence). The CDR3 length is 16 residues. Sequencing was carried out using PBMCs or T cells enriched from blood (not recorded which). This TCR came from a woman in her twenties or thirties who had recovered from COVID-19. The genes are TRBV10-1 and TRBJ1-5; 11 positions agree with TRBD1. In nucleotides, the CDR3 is TGCGCCAGCAGTGAGTCTGGACAGGGGGCCCTTCAGCCCCAGCATTTT. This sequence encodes CASSESGQGALQPQHF.